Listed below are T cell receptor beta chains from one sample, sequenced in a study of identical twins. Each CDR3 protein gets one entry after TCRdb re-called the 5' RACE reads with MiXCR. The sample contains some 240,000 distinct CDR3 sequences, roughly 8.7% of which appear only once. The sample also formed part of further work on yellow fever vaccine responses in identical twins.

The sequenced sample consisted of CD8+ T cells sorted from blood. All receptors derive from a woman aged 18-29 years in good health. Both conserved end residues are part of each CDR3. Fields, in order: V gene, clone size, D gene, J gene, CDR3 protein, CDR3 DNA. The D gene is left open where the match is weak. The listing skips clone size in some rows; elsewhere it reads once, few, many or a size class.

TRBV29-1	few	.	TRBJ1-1	CSVGGGVTEAFF	TGCAGCGTTGGAGGAGGGGTCACTGAAGCTTTCTTT
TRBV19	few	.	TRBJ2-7	CASSTSTYEQYF	TGTGCCAGTAGTACAAGTACCTACGAGCAGTACTTC
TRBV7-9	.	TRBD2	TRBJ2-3	CASGAPLAGGPYF	TGTGCCAGCGGCGCCCCCCTAGCGGGGGGCCCGTATTTT
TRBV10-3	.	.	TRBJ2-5	CAISVGESRETQYF	TGTGCCATCAGCGTTGGCGAATCACGGGAGACCCAGTACTTC
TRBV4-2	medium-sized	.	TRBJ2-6	CASSQERGVGANVLTF	TGTGCCAGCAGCCAAGAAAGAGGGGTAGGGGCCAACGTCCTGACTTTC
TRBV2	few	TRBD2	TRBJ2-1	CASSDAGGYNEQFF	TGTGCCAGCAGTGATGCGGGGGGATACAATGAGCAGTTCTTC
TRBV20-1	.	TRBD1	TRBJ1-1	CSARAQGASTEAFF	TGCAGTGCTAGGGCACAGGGGGCTAGCACTGAAGCTTTCTTT
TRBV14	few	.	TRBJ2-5	CASSQDYRGGQETQYF	TGTGCCAGCAGCCAAGACTACAGGGGAGGCCAAGAGACCCAGTACTTC
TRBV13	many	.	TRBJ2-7	CASSLGFGEQYF	TGTGCCAGCAGCTTGGGGTTCGGAGAGCAGTACTTC
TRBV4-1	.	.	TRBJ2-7	CASSQEQGRSYEQYF	TGCGCCAGCAGCCAAGAACAGGGACGCTCCTACGAGCAGTACTTC
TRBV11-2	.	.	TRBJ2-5	CASSLGSGGWRETQYF	TGTGCCAGCAGCTTAGGGTCAGGTGGATGGAGAGAGACCCAGTACTTC
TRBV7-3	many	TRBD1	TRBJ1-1	CASSLGTGALNTEAFF	TGTGCCAGCAGCCTGGGGACAGGAGCACTGAACACTGAAGCTTTCTTT
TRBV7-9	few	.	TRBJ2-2	CASSLEATPQGTGELFF	TGTGCCAGCAGCTTAGAGGCCACACCCCAGGGCACCGGGGAGCTGTTTTTT
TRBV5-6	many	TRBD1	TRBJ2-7	CASSLGQGVGEQYF	TGTGCCAGCAGCTTGGGACAGGGAGTAGGCGAGCAGTACTTC
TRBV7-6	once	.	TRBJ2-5	CASNDGKGTQETQYF	TGTGCCAGCAACGACGGCAAGGGTACCCAAGAGACCCAGTACTTC
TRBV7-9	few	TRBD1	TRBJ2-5	CASSSRDRAETQYF	TGTGCCAGCAGCTCCAGGGACAGGGCGGAGACCCAGTACTTC
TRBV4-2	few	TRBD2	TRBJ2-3	CASRMAGVTDTQYF	TGTGCCAGCAGGATGGCGGGAGTCACAGATACGCAGTATTTT
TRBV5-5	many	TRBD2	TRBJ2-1	CASSHPGGDLYNEQFF	TGTGCCAGCAGTCACCCGGGAGGAGACCTATACAATGAGCAGTTCTTC
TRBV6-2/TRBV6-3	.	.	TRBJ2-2	CASRHSLTGELFF	TGTGCCAGCAGGCACAGCTTGACCGGGGAGCTGTTTTTT
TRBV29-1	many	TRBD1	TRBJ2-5	CSGRWDSQETQYF	TGCAGCGGGAGATGGGACAGTCAAGAGACCCAGTACTTC
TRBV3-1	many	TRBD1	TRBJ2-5	CASSLAGTGGETQYF	TGTGCCAGCAGCCTCGCCGGGACAGGGGGCGAGACCCAGTACTTC
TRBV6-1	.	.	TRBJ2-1	CAIPGPTYNEQFF	TGTGCCATTCCGGGACCAACTTACAATGAGCAGTTCTTC
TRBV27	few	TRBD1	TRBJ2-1	CASSFGTGSEQFF	TGTGCCAGCAGTTTTGGGACAGGAAGTGAGCAGTTCTTC
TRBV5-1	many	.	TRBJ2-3	CASSLDGVGTDTQYF	TGCGCCAGCAGCTTGGACGGGGTAGGGACAGATACGCAGTATTTT
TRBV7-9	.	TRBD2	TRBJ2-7	CASSPAGGREQYF	TGTGCCAGCAGCCCGGCGGGGGGGCGGGAGCAGTACTTC
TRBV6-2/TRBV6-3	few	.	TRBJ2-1	CASSYSEVGAKGSYNEQFF	TGTGCCAGCAGTTACTCGGAGGTGGGAGCTAAGGGCTCCTACAATGAGCAGTTCTTC